This TCR beta chain was identified during a study of T cell clonality in common variable immunodeficiency. Findings and limits, study-wide: Fewer deletions and N-nucleotide insertions were reportedly seen in common variable immunodeficiency TCR beta sequences. What drives increased CVID clonality needs T cell subpopulation sequencing.

This clone was counted a few times. Its antigen is unidentified. The CDR3 goes on 3 residues after the read ends, and that part is filled in from the germline J gene. Data came from immunoSEQ multiplex PCR; TCRdb stores just in-frame clones and leaves some out. Observed in the sample are roughly 9,900 clones, none of them singletons. The CDR3 runs 16 residues. V lost 0 bases, J lost 5 bases, and 14 bases lay in between. The germline gives CDR1 KGHSH, CDR2 LQKENI. This chain joins TRBV18 and TRBJ1-5; D not resolved. Sequenced: peripheral blood mononuclear cells. The TCR comes from a human donor with common variable immunodeficiency. The chain's CDR3 is CASSPPSSPPYQPQHF. The DNA read from the CDR3 is TGTGCCAGCTCACCACCATCCTCCCCCCCCTATCAGCCC.